The T cell receptor (beta chain) under discussion was sequenced for a study of blood T cell repertoires in COVID-19. On the study more broadly: T cells, B-cell-depleted T cells, or PBMCs provided the cDNA or gDNA that served as material.

The count of this clone is one. A Seattle source enrolled patients during active infection and followed them longitudinally. The CDR3 sequence is 15 residues long. V was clipped by 3 bases and J by 6 bases; unmatched bases: 9. Germline-derived CDR1 and CDR2 are SGDLS and YYNGEE. As handled by the study authors: Reference gene primers were amplified, and this amplification served to estimate nucleated cell counts. Method: immunoSEQ multiplex PCR; TCRdb's copy keeps in-frame clones and lacks some. V, J and clone size derive from that table, while D and trimming were established from the DNA sequence. The table lists around 210,000 clones, approximately 85% of them singletons, with 5.1% in the top ten.

The sequenced material came from peripheral blood. V gene TRBV9 combines with J gene TRBJ2-1; TRBD1 aligns across 7 bases. The sequence was obtained from a middle-aged man with COVID-19, enrolled during active disease. This CDR3 reads CASSAWDRPFNEQFF. The DNA of the CDR3 is TGTGCCAGCAGCGCATGGGACAGACCCTTCAATGAGCAGTTCTTC.